The rows below give T cell receptor beta chains drawn from one sample of a study of graft-versus-host responses after intestinal transplantation. The data were produced by immunoSEQ multiplex PCR, yet TCRdb's version contains in-frame clones alone and is incomplete. The table shows 15,000 to 20,000 clones, with roughly 37% occurring only once. Sequenced here: alloreactive CD4+ T cells from a mixed lymphocyte reaction culture, sampled before intestinal transplant. These receptors all stem from a human patient who received an intestinal transplant. CDR3s include the opening cysteine and the closing phenylalanine or tryptophan. A D gene is named only where the DNA matches it firmly. Where a row states a size, it is once, few, many or the class of an expanded clone; other rows omit it.

abundance: few; d_gene: NA; j_gene: TRBJ1-1; v_gene: TRBV6-6; CDR3nt: TGTGCCAGCAGTTACGCAAACGAAGCTTTCTTT; CDR3aa: CASSYANEAFF
abundance: once; d_gene: NA; j_gene: TRBJ1-5; v_gene: TRBV29-1; CDR3nt: TGCAGCGTGCGGACGCGGGGTCAGCCCCAGCATTTT; CDR3aa: CSVRTRGQPQHF
abundance: NA; d_gene: TRBD2; j_gene: TRBJ2-5; v_gene: TRBV10-3; CDR3nt: TGTGCCATCAGTGGTTCTAGCGGGGGGGCCGGATATAAGACCCAGTACTTC; CDR3aa: CAISGSSGGAGYKTQYF
abundance: NA; d_gene: NA; j_gene: TRBJ1-3; v_gene: TRBV18; CDR3nt: TGTGCCAGCTCACCACGGAGATGGGCTAGCTCTGGAAACACCATATATTTT; CDR3aa: CASSPRRWASSGNTIYF
abundance: few; d_gene: TRBD1; j_gene: TRBJ1-4; v_gene: TRBV4-1; CDR3nt: TGCGCCAGCAGCCACCCGGGACAGATTAATGAAAAACTGTTTTTT; CDR3aa: CASSHPGQINEKLFF
abundance: NA; d_gene: NA; j_gene: TRBJ1-2; v_gene: TRBV11-3; CDR3nt: TGTGCCAGCAGCCTGCTGGGGGCTCCTCTCTATGGCTACACCTTC; CDR3aa: CASSLLGAPLYGYTF
abundance: NA; d_gene: NA; j_gene: TRBJ2-5; v_gene: TRBV6-5; CDR3nt: TGTGCCAGCAGTTACTCCGGTAGCCCCGGGGAGACCCAGTACTTC; CDR3aa: CASSYSGSPGETQYF
abundance: NA; d_gene: TRBD2; j_gene: TRBJ2-3; v_gene: TRBV11-3; CDR3nt: TGTGCCAGCAGCTTAATGGGGCTGGGACTAGCGGGGGGGGGAGATACGCAGTATTTT; CDR3aa: CASSLMGLGLAGGGDTQYF
abundance: NA; d_gene: NA; j_gene: TRBJ2-5; v_gene: TRBV12-2; CDR3nt: TGTGCAAGTCGCTTCGCGGGGCCCAGCCCAGAGACCCAGTACTTC; CDR3aa: CASRFAGPSPETQYF
abundance: NA; d_gene: NA; j_gene: TRBJ1-4; v_gene: TRBV15; CDR3nt: TGTGCCACCAGCAGAGATTATGGTTTCACAGGCGGTAATGAAAAACTGTTTTTT; CDR3aa: CATSRDYGFTGGNEKLFF
abundance: NA; d_gene: NA; j_gene: TRBJ1-1; v_gene: TRBV29-1; CDR3nt: TGCAGCGTTGGTGCCTTAGAGGGAAGGGCTTTCTTT; CDR3aa: CSVGALEGRAFF
abundance: NA; d_gene: NA; j_gene: TRBJ1-6; v_gene: TRBV27; CDR3nt: TGTGCCAGCAGTTCCATCCCTGTGGGCCGGAATGATTCACCCCTCCACTTT; CDR3aa: CASSSIPVGRNDSPLHF
abundance: NA; d_gene: TRBD2; j_gene: TRBJ2-1; v_gene: TRBV9; CDR3nt: TGTGCCAGCAGCGTAGCTACTAGCGGGGGCTGGGGTGAGCAGTTCTTC; CDR3aa: CASSVATSGGWGEQFF
abundance: NA; d_gene: NA; j_gene: TRBJ2-5; v_gene: TRBV18; CDR3nt: TGTGCCAGCTCAGGGAATAGGAGGGAGACCCAGTACTTC; CDR3aa: CASSGNRRETQYF
abundance: once; d_gene: NA; j_gene: TRBJ2-2; v_gene: TRBV9; CDR3nt: TGTGCCAGCAGCGTTCCTTCGGACTCCAGGGACACCGGGGAGCTGTTTTTT; CDR3aa: CASSVPSDSRDTGELFF
abundance: few; d_gene: NA; j_gene: TRBJ2-3; v_gene: TRBV10-1; CDR3nt: TGCGCCAGCAGTCTTACATACACCACAGATACGCAGTATTTT; CDR3aa: CASSLTYTTDTQYF
abundance: few; d_gene: NA; j_gene: TRBJ2-3; v_gene: TRBV2; CDR3nt: TGTGCCAGCATGATAGCAGGGGTCGCGTATTTT; CDR3aa: CASMIAGVAYF
abundance: NA; d_gene: NA; j_gene: TRBJ1-1; v_gene: TRBV2; CDR3nt: TGTGCCAGCAGGCCATATACAGGGAACACTGAAGCTTTCTTT; CDR3aa: CASRPYTGNTEAFF
abundance: once; d_gene: NA; j_gene: TRBJ1-5; v_gene: TRBV6-1; CDR3nt: TGTGCCAGCAGTTTGGTCAGGGTGCGACAGCCCCAGCATTTT; CDR3aa: CASSLVRVRQPQHF
abundance: once; d_gene: NA; j_gene: TRBJ1-6; v_gene: TRBV5-1; CDR3nt: TGCGCCAGCACCTTGAGGGGGGATATGAATTCACCCCTCCACTTT; CDR3aa: CASTLRGDMNSPLHF
abundance: NA; d_gene: NA; j_gene: TRBJ2-5; v_gene: TRBV6-1; CDR3nt: TGTGCCAGCACTAGGAAACAAGAGACCCAGTACTTC; CDR3aa: CASTRKQETQYF
abundance: NA; d_gene: TRBD2; j_gene: TRBJ2-3; v_gene: TRBV10-2; CDR3nt: TGCGCCAGCAGTCTTAGCGGGGGGGCAGATACGCAGTATTTT; CDR3aa: CASSLSGGADTQYF
abundance: NA; d_gene: TRBD1; j_gene: TRBJ2-1; v_gene: TRBV18; CDR3nt: TGTGCCAGCTCACAGGGACAGGTAAATGAGCAGTTCTTC; CDR3aa: CASSQGQVNEQFF
abundance: NA; d_gene: NA; j_gene: TRBJ1-3; v_gene: TRBV9; CDR3nt: TGTGCCAGCAGCGTAGGCCCAGGGTACGGAAACACCATATATTTT; CDR3aa: CASSVGPGYGNTIYF
abundance: NA; d_gene: NA; j_gene: TRBJ1-3; v_gene: TRBV29-1; CDR3nt: TGCAGCGGTAGCAGAACACCAGGAAACACCATATATTTT; CDR3aa: CSGSRTPGNTIYF
abundance: few; d_gene: NA; j_gene: TRBJ1-1; v_gene: TRBV5-1; CDR3nt: TGCGCCAGCAGCTTCCGGTCTCTGAGTGAAGCTTTCTTT; CDR3aa: CASSFRSLSEAFF
abundance: NA; d_gene: NA; j_gene: TRBJ2-1; v_gene: TRBV7-9; CDR3nt: TGTGCCAGCAGCCCGCTCCAGGGGCGAAGGCCCTACAATGAGCAGTTCTTC; CDR3aa: CASSPLQGRRPYNEQFF
abundance: few; d_gene: TRBD2; j_gene: TRBJ2-3; v_gene: TRBV15; CDR3nt: TGTGCCACCAGCAGAGATCGGGGGACTAGCGGGGGTATGATAGATACGCAGTATTTT; CDR3aa: CATSRDRGTSGGMIDTQYF
abundance: NA; d_gene: NA; j_gene: TRBJ1-2; v_gene: TRBV10-3; CDR3nt: TGTGCCATCAGTGAGCACGGATATGGCTACACCTTC; CDR3aa: CAISEHGYGYTF
abundance: few; d_gene: TRBD2; j_gene: TRBJ2-7; v_gene: TRBV5-1; CDR3nt: TGCGCCAGCAGCTTGGGGGTCGGGGGGGCCTACGAGCAGTACTTC; CDR3aa: CASSLGVGGAYEQYF
abundance: few; d_gene: TRBD1; j_gene: TRBJ2-7; v_gene: TRBV6-5; CDR3nt: TGTGCCAGCAGGGGCAGGGACAGAGTCTCACACGAGCAGTACTTC; CDR3aa: CASRGRDRVSHEQYF
abundance: NA; d_gene: TRBD2; j_gene: TRBJ2-2; v_gene: TRBV27; CDR3nt: TGTGCCAGCAGGGCTAGCGGGTCAACCGGGGAGCTGTTTTTT; CDR3aa: CASRASGSTGELFF
abundance: medium-sized; d_gene: NA; j_gene: TRBJ1-1; v_gene: TRBV10-3; CDR3nt: TGTGCCACCCAACCTGGCGGGACTGAAGCTTTCTTT; CDR3aa: CATQPGGTEAFF
abundance: few; d_gene: NA; j_gene: TRBJ1-1; v_gene: TRBV9; CDR3nt: TGTGCCAGCAGCGTAGGGTCAAGAGAGGGCACTGAAGCTTTCTTT; CDR3aa: CASSVGSREGTEAFF
abundance: once; d_gene: TRBD2; j_gene: TRBJ2-7; v_gene: TRBV19; CDR3nt: TGTGCCAGTAGTATAGGGACTAGCGGCTACGAGCAGTACTTC; CDR3aa: CASSIGTSGYEQYF
abundance: few; d_gene: NA; j_gene: TRBJ1-5; v_gene: TRBV7-2; CDR3nt: TGTGCCAGCAGCTTAGCCCGATCTGGGCCCCAGCATTTT; CDR3aa: CASSLARSGPQHF
abundance: few; d_gene: TRBD1; j_gene: TRBJ2-3; v_gene: TRBV9; CDR3nt: TGTGCCAGCAGCTCGATTCGGACAGGGAGTACAGATACGCAGTATTTT; CDR3aa: CASSSIRTGSTDTQYF
abundance: few; d_gene: NA; j_gene: TRBJ1-1; v_gene: TRBV29-1; CDR3nt: TGCAGCGTCGCGCCGGGGGGAGCCACATATGAAGCTTTCTTT; CDR3aa: CSVAPGGATYEAFF
abundance: few; d_gene: NA; j_gene: TRBJ1-6; v_gene: TRBV6-1; CDR3nt: TGTGCCAGCAGAACGAGACGGGCCTATAATTCACCCCTCCACTTT; CDR3aa: CASRTRRAYNSPLHF
abundance: NA; d_gene: NA; j_gene: TRBJ1-6; v_gene: TRBV5-4; CDR3nt: TGTGCCAGCAGCTTGAATCCTAATCGTTATAATTCACCCCTCCACTTT; CDR3aa: CASSLNPNRYNSPLHF
abundance: few; d_gene: TRBD2; j_gene: TRBJ2-2; v_gene: TRBV2; CDR3nt: TGTGCCAGCAGCCCGGGACTAGCGTCTTCCGGGGAGCTGTTTTTT; CDR3aa: CASSPGLASSGELFF
abundance: few; d_gene: NA; j_gene: TRBJ1-2; v_gene: TRBV6-6; CDR3nt: TGTGCCAGCACCAAGCCCCCTGGTGGCTACACCTTC; CDR3aa: CASTKPPGGYTF
abundance: few; d_gene: NA; j_gene: TRBJ2-5; v_gene: TRBV6-1; CDR3nt: TGTGCCAGCAATAGGAAGTGGACCCAGTACTTC; CDR3aa: CASNRKWTQYF
abundance: NA; d_gene: NA; j_gene: TRBJ2-2; v_gene: TRBV10-3; CDR3nt: TGTGCCATCAGTGATTGGTTCGCAGGGGCTGCGGCCGGGGAGCTGTTTTTT; CDR3aa: CAISDWFAGAAAGELFF
abundance: NA; d_gene: TRBD2; j_gene: TRBJ2-3; v_gene: TRBV11-3; CDR3nt: TGTGCCAGCAGCCCGGGACTAGCGGGGACTACTAGCACAGATACGCAGTATTTT; CDR3aa: CASSPGLAGTTSTDTQYF
abundance: NA; d_gene: NA; j_gene: TRBJ2-7; v_gene: TRBV2; CDR3nt: TGTGCCAGCAGGACGAATACCGTCTCATACGAGCAGTACTTC; CDR3aa: CASRTNTVSYEQYF
abundance: NA; d_gene: TRBD2; j_gene: TRBJ2-7; v_gene: TRBV11-3; CDR3nt: TGTGCCAGCAGCCGCGGGGGTACGGGGGAGCAGTACTTC; CDR3aa: CASSRGGTGEQYF
abundance: few; d_gene: TRBD1; j_gene: TRBJ1-1; v_gene: TRBV29-1; CDR3nt: TGCAGCGTTCAGCCCTACAGGGGCGGAGCGGGGGCTTTCTTT; CDR3aa: CSVQPYRGGAGAFF
abundance: few; d_gene: NA; j_gene: TRBJ2-4; v_gene: TRBV19; CDR3nt: TGTGCCAGTACTTCTGACAGGAACATTCAGTACTTC; CDR3aa: CASTSDRNIQYF
abundance: few; d_gene: NA; j_gene: TRBJ1-4; v_gene: TRBV5-4; CDR3nt: TGTGCCAGCAGCTTGGGGCCCGCGGGGTACGGCGAAAAACTGTTTTTT; CDR3aa: CASSLGPAGYGEKLFF